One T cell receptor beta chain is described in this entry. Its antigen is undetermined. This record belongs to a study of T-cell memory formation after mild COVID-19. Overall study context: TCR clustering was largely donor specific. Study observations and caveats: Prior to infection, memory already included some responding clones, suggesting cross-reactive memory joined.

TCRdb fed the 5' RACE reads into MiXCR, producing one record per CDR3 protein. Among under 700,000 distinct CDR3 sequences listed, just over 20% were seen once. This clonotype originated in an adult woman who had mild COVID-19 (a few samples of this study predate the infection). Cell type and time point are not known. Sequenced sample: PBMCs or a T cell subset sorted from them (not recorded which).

The CDR3 DNA reads TGTGCCAGCAGCTTAGAGGGCGATAGCAATCAGCCCCAGCATTTT. This codes for CASSLEGDSNQPQHF. The chain uses TRBV7-6 and TRBJ1-5; D is unresolved. Germline CDR1 and CDR2: SGHVS and FNYEAQ. V was clipped by 1 base and J by 0 bases, with 7 bases between them. This CDR3 is 15 amino acids long.